Below, 9 T cell receptor beta chains from the same sample are listed, as sequenced in a study of molecular identifiers for immune sequencing clone quantification. MiXCR, applied by TCRdb to the PCR reads, yields one record per CDR3 protein. The sample carries 85,000 to 95,000 distinct CDR3 sequences, around a fifth recorded once. The sequenced sample consisted of naive CD8+ T cells from blood, with Jurkat cell RNA spiked in. This sample's subset: FACS-sorted CD8+CD4-CCR7+CD45RA+ naive T cells. These receptors came from a human donor in good health. Some libraries in this study had Jurkat cell RNA spiked in.

This clonotype was detected a few times. This chain connects TRBV27 to TRBJ2-7; 10 bases match TRBD2. Germline V gene data show CDR1 as MNHEY and CDR2 as SMNVEV (reference sequence). The CDR3 consists of 17 residues. J lost 2 bases, V lost 5 bases, and 12 bases had no gene match. The CDR3 loop reads CASSPLASSGGPYEQYF. CDR3 nucleotide sequence: TGTGCCAGCAGTCCCCTAGCGTCTAGCGGGGGCCCCTACGAGCAGTACTTC.

DNA for the CDR3: TGCAGTGCTAGAGTTTTGCTAGAGAGTCACGAGCAGTACTTC. This codes for CSARVLLESHEQYF. The rearrangement uses TRBV20-1 and TRBJ2-7; no definite D call. The CDR3 contains 14 residues. From germline, CDR1 is DFQATT and CDR2 SNEGSKA (reference sequence). V shed 1 base and J shed 5 bases, with 15 bases lying between them.

As to this clonotype: A read error is possible here, since a much larger clone lies one base away. J is TRBJ2-3 and V is TRBV6-2 or TRBV6-3; D is uncertain. Trimming cost V 6 bases and J 6 bases, with 13 bases left between them. Germline-derived CDR1 and CDR2 are MNHEY and SVGEGT. The CDR3 has 13 residues. CDR3 coding DNA: TGTGCCAGCAGATACCCCGGCCTGGATACGCAGTATTTT. Amino acid sequence: CASRYPGLDTQYF.

About this clonotype itself: A read error may account for a junction end that differs from germline. The chain combines TRBV29-1 with TRBJ2-2; 9 bases are shared with TRBD2. The CDR3 is made up of 13 amino acids. The V gene's germline CDR1 is SQVTM and CDR2 ANQGSEA. The DNA for the CDR3 is TGCAGCGTTACTAGCGGGCGAGGCGGGGAGCCGTTTTTT. It is translated as CSVTSGRGGEPFF.

The table lists this clonotype with many counts. The gene calls are TRBV7-9 and TRBJ2-7, with TRBD1 identical over 8 bases. V dropped 5 bases and J dropped 4; count of bases not matched to a gene: 7. This CDR3 has 14 amino acids. The germline V gene encodes CDR1 SEHNR and CDR2 FQNEAQ (reference sequence). CDR3 protein: CASSPGQGPYEQYF. For the CDR3, the DNA is TGTGCCAGCAGCCCCGGACAGGGACCATACGAGCAGTACTTC.

This clonotype was counted between two and nine times. The V and J genes are TRBV14 and TRBJ2-1; TRBD1 might be the D (5 bases). With 1 base removed from V and 8 bases from J, the gap between germline ends came to 21 bases. Germline V gives CDR1 SGHDN, CDR2 FVKESK. The CDR3 has 17 amino acids. In nucleotides, the CDR3 is TGTGCCAGCAGCCAAGGGGGCTGGGAATTCGCGTTTTATGAGCAGTTCTTC. Residues: CASSQGGWEFAFYEQFF.

Many counts were recorded for this clonotype. The chain uses TRBV28 and TRBJ2-3; D is uncertain. V was pared by 11 bases and J by 0 bases, with 6 bases between. The CDR3 runs to 11 residues. Germline V gives CDR1 MDHEN, CDR2 SYDVKM. The CDR3 coding sequence is TGTGCCCCTCCTAGCACAGATACGCAGTATTTT. It yields the protein CAPPSTDTQYF. Variable domain in full (rest from reference TRBV28 and TRBJ2-3): DVKVTQSSRYLVKRTGEKVFLECVQDMDHENMFWYRQDPGLGLRLIYFSYDVKMKEKGDIPEGYSVSREKKERFSLILESASTNQTSMYLCAPPSTDTQYFGPGTRLTVL.

This clonotype was observed many times. V gene TRBV7-6 combines with J gene TRBJ2-7, with TRBD2 as a possible D gene (6 bases). The CDR3 has 16 residues. Trimming pared 5 bases from V and 1 base from J, leaving 18 bases between. CDR1 SGHVS and CDR2 FNYEAQ come from the germline V gene. This chain's CDR3 is CASSPRYGRGSYEQYF. In nucleotides, the CDR3 is TGTGCCAGCAGCCCCCGTTATGGGCGGGGTTCCTACGAGCAGTACTTC.

Points on this clonotype: A read error is possible here, since a much larger clone lies one base away. J is TRBJ2-7 and V is TRBV27, with a weak D call TRBD2 (6 bases). This CDR3 spans 14 amino acids. CDR1 and CDR2 (germline): MNHEY, SMNVEV (reference sequence). This CDR3 is CTSSLLGGLYEQYF. Written as DNA, the CDR3 is TGTACCAGCAGTTTATTGGGGGGTTTGTACGAGCAGTACTTC.